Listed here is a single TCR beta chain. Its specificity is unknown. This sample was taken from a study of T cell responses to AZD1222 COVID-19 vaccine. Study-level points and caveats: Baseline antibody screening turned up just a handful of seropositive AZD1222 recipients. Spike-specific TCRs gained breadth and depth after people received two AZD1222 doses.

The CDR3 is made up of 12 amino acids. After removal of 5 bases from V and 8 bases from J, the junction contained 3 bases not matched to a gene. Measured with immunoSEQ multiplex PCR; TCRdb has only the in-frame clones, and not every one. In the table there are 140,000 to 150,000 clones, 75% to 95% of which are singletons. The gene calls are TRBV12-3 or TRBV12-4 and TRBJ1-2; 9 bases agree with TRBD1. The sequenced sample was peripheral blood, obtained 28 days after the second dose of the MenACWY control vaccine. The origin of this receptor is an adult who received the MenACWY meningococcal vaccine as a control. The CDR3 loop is CASSRTGEGYTF. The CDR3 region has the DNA TGTGCCAGCAGTAGGACAGGGGAAGGCTACACCTTC.